A single sample is the source of the 25 T cell receptor beta chains below, sequenced in a study of siplizumab effects on memory and regulatory T cells. Data came from immunoSEQ multiplex PCR; TCRdb stores just in-frame clones and leaves some out. The sample lists 20,000 or so clones, roughly 40% seen once, with 6% to 7% in the top ten. Their antigen targets remain unknown. The mixed lymphocyte reaction cells were grown together in coculture at 37°C for about 6 days. Sequencing input: CFSE-low (dividing) CD4+ T cells sorted from an allogeneic mixed lymphocyte reaction. Every receptor here comes from a human donor in good health; the cells came from an allogeneic mixed lymphocyte reaction. Some clones in this sample may be carry-over from other donors' samples.

This rearrangement joins TRBV19 to TRBJ1-2, with D hard to call. Germline CDR1 LNHDA, CDR2 SQIVND (reference sequence). Between the trimmed V and J ends, which lost 3 bases and 4 bases, there was a span of 15 bases. This CDR3 comprises 15 residues. The CDR3 DNA follows: TGTGCCAGTAGTATGAGGCGGCTTCCTATCTATGGCTACACCTTC. Its translation is CASSMRRLPIYGYTF.

By frequency in the sample, this clone is medium-sized (0.01 to 0.1%). The chain couples TRBV5-1 to TRBJ1-1; TRBD1 is a possible D gene (5 bases). Germline V gene lookup returns CDR1 SGHRS and CDR2 YFSETQ. The CDR3 covers 15 residues. V was clipped by 4 bases and J by 2 bases, with 15 bases between them. DNA for the CDR3: TGCGCCAGCAGCGCCCGGGCAGGGCTCAACACTGAAGCTTTCTTT. Translated, it gives CASSARAGLNTEAFF.

V gene TRBV18 combines with J gene TRBJ2-3, with 9 positions matching TRBD1. Looked up from germline, CDR1 is KGHSH and CDR2 is LQKENI. The V gene end was trimmed by 4 bases and the J gene end by 3 bases; junction bases not matched to a gene: 2. The CDR3 loop spans 14 amino acids. The CDR3 coding sequence is TGTGCCAGCTCACGGGACAGGGATACAGATACGCAGTATTTT. Its protein is CASSRDRDTDTQYF.

Relative to its sample, this clone is medium-sized (0.01 to 0.1%). The chain recombines TRBV2 with TRBJ1-5, with 7 bases lining up with TRBD1. With V trimmed by 6 bases and J by 3 bases, 8 bases remained unmatched. There are 15 residues in the CDR3. Germline loops: CDR1 SNHLY, CDR2 FYNNEI. The CDR3 DNA is TGTGCCAGCAGGGCCCGGGACAGTCCCAATCAGCCCCAGCATTTT. Translating it yields CASRARDSPNQPQHF.

This clone came up a few times. The CDR3 DNA sequence: TGTGCCAGCAGGAGAGAACTTAACACTGAAGCTTTCTTT. This encodes CASRRELNTEAFF. The J gene is TRBJ1-1, the V gene TRBV2; D remains ambiguous. V was cut by 6 bases and J by 2 bases, with 10 bases left in between. Germline CDR1 and CDR2: SNHLY and FYNNEI. There are 13 residues in the CDR3.

The gene calls are TRBV18 and TRBJ1-5, with TRBD1 identical over 10 bases. CDR1 KGHSH and CDR2 LQKENI come from the germline V gene. Unmatched junction bases numbered 7, after V lost 6 bases and J lost 5 bases. This CDR3 contains 15 residues. The CDR3 region has the DNA TGTGCCAGCTCTCACGGACAGGGGGACTATCAGCCCCAGCATTTT. Protein sequence: CASSHGQGDYQPQHF.

This clone was counted a few times. V usage is TRBV10-1 and J usage is TRBJ1-2; D gene unclear. With 3 bases removed from V and 5 bases from J, the gap between germline ends came to 13 bases. The CDR3 sequence is 14 residues long. CDR1 WNHNN and CDR2 SYGVQD come from the germline V gene (reference sequence). The chain's CDR3 is CASSDTYTPYGYTF. In nucleotides, the CDR3 is TGCGCCAGCAGTGACACATACACTCCTTATGGCTACACCTTC.

This clone was seen once. The genes are TRBV11-1 and TRBJ1-2, with D perhaps matching TRBD1 (5 bases). In germline, CDR1 is SGHAT, CDR2 FQDESV (reference sequence). The CDR3 spans 15 residues. Trimming stripped 1 base from V and 1 base from J, with 10 bases between. The CDR3 coding sequence is TGTGCCAGCAGCTTAGGCAGGGAGATTAACTATGGCTACACCTTC. This gives the protein CASSLGREINYGYTF.

This chain uses TRBV19 with TRBJ1-1, with 7 bases matching TRBD1. J was trimmed by 0 bases and V by 6 bases; bases with no gene match: 4. Germline loops: CDR1 LNHDA, CDR2 SQIVND (reference sequence). The CDR3 spans 14 residues. The CDR3, as DNA: TGTGCCAGTAGGGGCGGGACAGTGAACACTGAAGCTTTCTTT. It encodes CASRGGTVNTEAFF.

This clone is categorized as large. Additional DNA sequences in this sample encode the identical CDR3. The chain carries TRBV10-2 and TRBJ1-2; 10 bases align to TRBD1. This CDR3 region has 13 residues. Trimming cost V 6 bases and J 6 bases; bases outside gene matches: 4. The germline V gene has CDR1 WSHSY and CDR2 SAAADI. CDR3 in DNA: TGCGCCAGCAGCCCGGGACAGGGGAATGGCTACACCTTC. This sequence encodes CASSPGQGNGYTF.

This rearrangement joins TRBV18 to TRBJ2-2, with D tentatively TRBD1 (5 bases). The CDR3 sequence is 16 residues long. The V end was cut by 5 bases, the J end by 1 base, with 14 bases between. The germline V gene encodes CDR1 KGHSH and CDR2 LQKENI. Here the CDR3 reads CASSSRYDRNTGELFF. The CDR3 DNA is TGTGCCAGCTCATCCAGGTACGACAGGAACACCGGGGAGCTGTTTTTT.

The chain is built from TRBV25-1 and TRBJ2-5; 8 nucleotides line up with TRBD2. V was pared by 3 bases and J by 5 bases, with 11 bases of the junction left unmatched. This CDR3 has 16 residues. Germline V gives CDR1 MGHDK, CDR2 SYGVNS. The CDR3 DNA sequence: TGTGCCAGCAGTGATTGGGGCAGCGGGAGCGCGGAGACCCAGTACTTC. It encodes CASSDWGSGSAETQYF.

This chain uses TRBV5-1 with TRBJ2-1; TRBD2 aligns across 10 bases. The CDR3 is 17 amino acids. Looked up from germline, CDR1 is SGHRS and CDR2 is YFSETQ. J was trimmed by 9 bases and V by 2 bases; bases with no gene match: 14. The CDR3 nucleotides are TGCGCCAGCAGCTTCATAGCGGGGGGAGATCTCGGAGGTGAGCAGTTCTTC. This codes for CASSFIAGGDLGGEQFF.

Regarding this clone: This may arise from a read error, as a much more abundant clone is one base away. This specimen includes other DNA sequences encoding the same CDR3. The J gene is TRBJ2-2, the V gene TRBV6-7; no clear D. TRBV6-7 belongs to the ORF category, with a function that is uncertain. This CDR3 comprises 14 residues. In DNA, the CDR3 is TGTGCTAGCAGTTATGACACGGCCACCGGGGAGCTGTTTTTT. This translates into CASSYDTATGELFF.

The chain has TRBV6-1 and TRBJ2-7; D call uncertain. V lost 6 bases and J 4 bases, leaving 10 bases between the germline ends. CDR3 length: 12 residues. Per the germline V gene, CDR1 is MNHNS and CDR2 is SASEGT. Written as DNA, the CDR3 is TGTGCCAGCAGGGTGATCGCGTACGAGCAGTACTTC. Protein: CASRVIAYEQYF.

This sequence joins TRBV6-5 and TRBJ2-7; tentative D call: TRBD1 (6 bases). Germline assignment: CDR1 MNHEY and CDR2 SVGAGI. The V and J ends lost 8 bases and 3 bases respectively, with 8 bases between them. The CDR3 is made up of 11 amino acids. The DNA for the CDR3 is TGTGCCAGCGGGGGCTACTACGAGCAGTACTTC. Amino acids: CASGGYYEQYF.

This clone was detected a few times. This sequence joins TRBV2 and TRBJ1-2; D possibly corresponds to TRBD1 (5 bases). CDR1 and CDR2 (germline): SNHLY, FYNNEI. The CDR3 length is 15 residues. Between the trimmed V and J ends, which lost 5 bases and 8 bases, there was a span of 21 bases. As DNA, the CDR3 is TGTGCCAGCAGTACGATCGGCAGGGCAGGTTACGGCTACACCTTC. Amino acids: CASSTIGRAGYGYTF. Using reference TRBV2 and TRBJ1-2 for the parts outside the CDR3, the full variable domain is EPEVTQTPSHQVTQMGQEVILRCVPISNHLYFYWYRQILGQKVEFLVSFYNNEISEKSEIFDDQFSVERPDGSNFTLKIRSTKLEDSAMYFCASSTIGRAGYGYTFGSGTRLTVV.

This clone has just one count. V is TRBV19 and J is TRBJ2-3, with TRBD2 identical over 9 bases. The CDR3 runs to 16 residues. The junction had 11 bases not matched to a gene; V was cut back by 6 bases and J by 4 bases. Germline CDR1 is LNHDA and CDR2 is SQIVND (reference sequence). CDR3 amino acids: CASSSSSGKLADTQYF. In DNA form, the CDR3 reads TGTGCCAGTAGCTCCTCTAGCGGGAAACTTGCAGATACGCAGTATTTT.

The chain links TRBV7-7 to TRBJ2-5; tentatively, D is TRBD2 (6 bases). This CDR3 has 15 amino acids. V was trimmed by 0 bases and J by 1 base, leaving 9 bases between them. Germline values: CDR1 SSHAT, CDR2 FNYEAQ (reference sequence). The CDR3 loop reads CASSLAGGSQETQYF. As DNA, the CDR3 is TGTGCCAGCAGCTTAGCGGGGGGTTCCCAAGAGACCCAGTACTTC.

The genes are TRBV6-4 and TRBJ2-2, with TRBD2 matching over 7 bases. There are 14 residues in the CDR3. Per germline, CDR1 MRHNA and CDR2 SNTAGT. The ends lost 6 bases at V and 5 bases at J; junction bases unmatched: 6. The CDR3 region is CASRRRGGTGELFF. The CDR3 DNA reads TGTGCCAGCAGACGGCGCGGGGGTACCGGGGAGCTGTTTTTT.

This clone occurred a few times. This sequence joins TRBV6-1 and TRBJ1-2, with D unresolved. The CDR3 covers 15 residues. V lost 5 bases to trimming and J lost 1 base, with 14 bases between them. The germline V gene has CDR1 MNHNS and CDR2 SASEGT. CDR3 bases: TGTGCCAGCAGTCCTATTACCCGGGGTAACTATGGCTACACCTTC. Encoded protein: CASSPITRGNYGYTF.

This clone has only a few counts. The chain has TRBV2 and TRBJ1-3, with D maybe TRBD1 (6 bases). The length of the CDR3 is 11 residues. Trimming took off 7 bases at V and 7 bases at J, with 8 bases between the two ends. Germline CDR1 is SNHLY and CDR2 is FYNNEI. The CDR3 DNA reads TGTGCCAGCAAAAGGGGGAACACCATATATTTT. It is translated as CASKRGNTIYF.

In its sample, this clone ranks as medium-sized (0.01 to 0.1%). The V gene is TRBV7-6, the J gene TRBJ2-3, with D perhaps TRBD2 (6 bases). V lost 5 bases, J lost 4 bases, and 13 bases lay in between. The germline V gene has CDR1 SGHVS and CDR2 FNYEAQ. The CDR3 extends over 14 amino acids. The CDR3 loop reads CASSLMEGSDTQYF. For the CDR3, the DNA is TGTGCCAGCAGCCTCATGGAGGGATCAGATACGCAGTATTTT.

The rearrangement joins TRBV5-8 to TRBJ2-7, with 9 bases matching TRBD1. The CDR3 is made up of 14 amino acids. CDR1 SGHTS and CDR2 YDEGEE come from the germline V gene. V shed 4 bases, J shed 7 bases, and the junction held 9 bases outside the gene matches. CDR3 bases: TGTGCCAGCAGCCAAGGTCGGACAGGGGAAGAGCAGTACTTC. Protein: CASSQGRTGEEQYF.

The rearrangement joins TRBV9 to TRBJ2-1, with 7 bases lining up with TRBD2. The germline V gene has CDR1 SGDLS and CDR2 YYNGEE. The CDR3 runs 16 residues. V shed 4 bases and J 2 bases; nucleotides not matched to a gene: 9. The CDR3 DNA sequence: TGTGCCAGCAGCACTCGAGCGGGATCTCCCTACAATGAGCAGTTCTTC. Translated, it gives CASSTRAGSPYNEQFF.